The source of this TCR beta chain is a study of CD8+ T cells in alopecia areata. Study summary: Twice daily, treated patients received 5 to 10 mg of oral tofacitinib.

Trimming removed 1 base from V and 0 bases from J; junction bases left unmatched: 2. CDR1 SGHRS and CDR2 YFSETQ come from the germline V gene. CDR3 length equals 15 residues. The authors extracted RNA and reverse transcribed it into cDNA as the sequencing template. Libraries were prepared by immunoSEQ multiplex PCR; TCRdb keeps only in-frame clonotypes and omits some of them. The table has about 130,000 clones, around 49% seen once; the top ten hold around a sixth. The investigators collected lesional scalp punch biopsies and peripheral blood from alopecia areata patients. Study-level points and caveats: Affected lesional scalp, above all in alopecia totalis/universalis, was more clonal than normal scalp. Among patients, TCR sharing was less clear than in mice, a difference possibly due in part to HLA diversity in the patient population.

This clone turned up a few times. The antigen remains undetermined. J is TRBJ1-1 and V is TRBV5-1, with 8 nucleotides matching TRBD1. This sequence originates from a human donor with alopecia areata. The sequencing here drew on CD8+ T cells sorted from blood, taken at week 0. CDR3 DNA: TGCGCCAGCAGCTTGACAGGGGGACTGAACACTGAAGCTTTCTTT. Its protein product is CASSLTGGLNTEAFF. The variable domain in full, with the rest retrieved from reference TRBV5-1 and TRBJ1-1, is KAGVTQTPRYLIKTRGQQVTLSCSPISGHRSVSWYQQTPGQGLQFLFEYFSETQRNKGNFPGRFSGRQFSNSRSEMNVSTLELGDSALYLCASSLTGGLNTEAFFGQGTRLTVV.